Listed here are 30 T cell receptor beta chains from one sample, sequenced in a study of PD-1 blockade in classical Hodgkin lymphoma. Here immunoSEQ multiplex PCR was the method, and the copy in TCRdb shows in-frame clones only, minus some. The sample includes approximately 110,000 clones, more than 70% of them seen just once. Time point given: cycle 4 day 1 (C4D1), after less than 7 weeks of nivolumab. Every one of the patients relapsed after autologous stem cell transplantation (brentuximab vedotin exposure was variable). The sample consisted of peripheral blood mononuclear cells (PBMCs), taken before the fourth cycle of nivolumab. Every receptor here comes from a human donor with classical Hodgkin lymphoma.

The rearrangement links TRBV6-1 to TRBJ2-7, with 7 bases identical to TRBD1. This CDR3 is built from 15 residues. CDR1 and CDR2 (germline): MNHNS, SASEGT. The ends lost 0 bases at V and 4 bases at J; junction bases unmatched: 6. In DNA, the CDR3 is TGTGCCAGCAGTGAAGCGGGACAGTCTTTATACGAGCAGTACTTC. Translated, it gives CASSEAGQSLYEQYF.

This clone was recorded only once. This chain uses TRBV28 with TRBJ1-1; D may be TRBD1 (6 bases). Trimming cost V 5 bases and J 1 base, with 17 bases left between them. Germline CDR1 reads MDHEN; CDR2 reads SYDVKM. The length of the CDR3 is 16 residues. The CDR3, as DNA: TGTGCCAGCAGTCCTACGGACTTGGGGGCGAACACTGAAGCTTTCTTT. Translating gives CASSPTDLGANTEAFF.

V usage is TRBV13 and J usage is TRBJ2-1; the D gene is possibly TRBD2 (7 bases). The germline gives CDR1 PRHDT, CDR2 FYEKMQ (reference sequence). The CDR3 is 15 residues long. With 8 bases removed from V and 5 bases from J, the gap between germline ends came to 19 bases. The CDR3, as DNA: TGTGCCAGCGCAGGGGCGGGGGAAGTTGACAATGAGCAGTTCTTC. The encoded protein is CASAGAGEVDNEQFF.

This clone was detected only once. The chain combines TRBV11-2 with TRBJ2-3; 9 bases match TRBD1. Germline V gene data show CDR1 as SGHAT and CDR2 as FQNNGV. This CDR3 contains 15 residues. V lost 3 bases to trimming and J lost 2 bases; unmatched junction nucleotides: 3. The CDR3 DNA follows: TGTGCCAGCAGCTTGGACAGGGGCTACACAGATACGCAGTATTTT. Translation: CASSLDRGYTDTQYF.

This clone is a singleton in its sample. The gene calls are TRBV15 and TRBJ1-2, with D unresolved. Germline V gene lookup returns CDR1 LNHNV and CDR2 YYDKDF (reference sequence). The CDR3 covers 12 residues. The V gene lost 1 base and the J gene lost 4 bases, with 4 bases spanning the gap. CDR3 sequence: CATSRGSYGYTF. The CDR3 DNA follows: TGTGCCACCAGCAGAGGCAGCTATGGCTACACCTTC.

V usage is TRBV6-1 and J usage is TRBJ1-5; 8 nucleotides match TRBD1. V trimming: 2 bases; J trimming: 5 bases; junction bases outside the gene matches: 8. This CDR3 is built from 16 residues. CDR1 and CDR2 from the germline V gene are MNHNS and SASEGT. CDR3 DNA: TGTGCCAGCAGTGAAAGCAGGACAGGGCCTTATCAGCCCCAGCATTTT. It encodes CASSESRTGPYQPQHF.

The V and J genes are TRBV10-3 and TRBJ1-1; 9 nucleotides line up with TRBD1. Unmatched junction bases numbered 20, after V lost 8 bases and J lost 1 base. Germline V gives CDR1 ENHRY, CDR2 SYGVKD. The CDR3 spans 19 residues. CDR3 sequence reads: CAISRGGTGIGRTNTEAFF. In nucleotides, the CDR3 is TGTGCCATCTCTCGAGGTGGGACAGGGATAGGGCGGACGAACACTGAAGCTTTCTTT.

V and J are TRBV14 and TRBJ2-7; perhaps TRBD2 as D (5 bases). Germline V CDR1 and CDR2: SGHDN, FVKESK. This CDR3 has 16 amino acids. Trimming stripped 0 bases from V and 0 bases from J, with 12 bases between. The CDR3 reads CASSQDGGRSSYEQYF. The DNA of the CDR3 is TGTGCCAGCAGCCAAGACGGCGGGCGGAGCTCCTACGAGCAGTACTTC.

This clone has a handful of counts. The rearrangement joins TRBV7-9 to TRBJ2-1, with 8 bases that match TRBD2. This CDR3 has 14 amino acids. The germline CDR1 and CDR2 sequences are SEHNR and FQNEAQ (reference sequence). Trimming at V came to 4 bases and at J to 8 bases, leaving 7 bases not matched to a gene. The CDR3, as DNA: TGTGCCAGCAGCTCCCAGCGGGAGAAGCATGAGCAGTTCTTC. Amino acid sequence: CASSSQREKHEQFF.

CDR3 bases: TGTGCCAGCAGATCTAGCGGGAGCTCCTACGAGCAGTACTTC. This codes for CASRSSGSSYEQYF. J is TRBJ2-7 and V is TRBV7-2; 10 bases fit TRBD2. V dropped 6 bases and J dropped 0; count of bases not matched to a gene: 2. The CDR3 runs 14 residues. The V gene's germline CDR1 is SGHTA and CDR2 FQGNSA.

The chain combines TRBV5-1 with TRBJ1-2; 8 bases are shared with TRBD1. Germline V gives CDR1 SGHRS, CDR2 YFSETQ. The CDR3 has 17 amino acids. V shed 7 bases and J 8 bases; nucleotides not matched to a gene: 22. The CDR3 loop is CASGPMQGASRSGGYTF. For the CDR3, the DNA is TGCGCCAGCGGCCCCATGCAGGGGGCGAGTCGATCAGGGGGCTACACCTTC.

V is TRBV11-1 and J is TRBJ2-1; D not resolved. This CDR3 contains 12 residues. Germline V lookup: CDR1 SGHAT, CDR2 FQDESV (reference sequence). Trimming pared 6 bases from V and 10 bases from J, leaving 13 bases between. This chain's CDR3 is CASSFLGREQFF. CDR3 nucleotides: TGTGCCAGCAGTTTCCTGGGCAGAGAGCAGTTCTTC. Drawing the rest from reference TRBV11-1 and TRBJ2-1, the complete variable domain is EAEVAQSPRYKITEKSQAVAFWCDPISGHATLYWYRQILGQGPELLVQFQDESVVDDSQLPKDRFSAERLKGVDSTLKIQPAELGDSAMYLCASSFLGREQFFGPGTRLTVL.

This chain connects TRBV2 to TRBJ2-7, with TRBD2 as a possible D gene (5 bases). Germline V gives CDR1 SNHLY, CDR2 FYNNEI. The CDR3 has 14 amino acids. The V end was cut by 3 bases, the J end by 2 bases, with 11 bases between. CDR3 sequence (DNA): TGTGCCAGCAGTGATCGCGGGCCAGCCTACGAGCAGTACTTC. It specifies CASSDRGPAYEQYF.

This chain connects TRBV7-2 to TRBJ1-3, with 10 bases that match TRBD1. In germline, CDR1 is SGHTA, CDR2 FQGNSA. J was trimmed by 0 bases and V by 1 base; bases with no gene match: 9. The CDR3 contains 19 residues. Here the CDR3 DNA reads TGTGCCAGCAGCTTAGAGGGACAGGGGCCTTGGAGCTCTGGAAACACCATATATTTT. This sequence encodes CASSLEGQGPWSSGNTIYF.

This chain joins TRBV4-1 and TRBJ2-7; 8 nucleotides agree with TRBD2. The germline gives CDR1 MGHRA, CDR2 YSYEKL. Trimming at V came to 0 bases and at J to 4 bases, leaving 8 bases not matched to a gene. CDR3 length: 16 residues. DNA of the CDR3: TGCGCCAGCAGCCAAGAACCGGCGGGAGGACAGTACGAGCAGTACTTC. Its translation: CASSQEPAGGQYEQYF.

This clone was seen once. The chain has TRBV6-4 and TRBJ1-5; no reliable D call. The CDR3 runs 15 residues. V lost 0 bases, J lost 6 bases, and 12 bases lay in between. Germline assignment: CDR1 MRHNA and CDR2 SNTAGT. CDR3 loop: CASSDSSGDTQPQHF. CDR3 coding DNA: TGTGCCAGCAGTGACTCAAGTGGGGATACTCAGCCCCAGCATTTT.

V usage is TRBV9 and J usage is TRBJ2-3; 7 nucleotides line up with TRBD2. Germline assignment: CDR1 SGDLS and CDR2 YYNGEE. CDR3 length equals 19 residues. V dropped 0 bases and J dropped 0; count of bases not matched to a gene: 13. As DNA, the CDR3 is TGTGCCAGCAGCGTAGAAGGCGGCGGGAGTGGCACTAGCACAGATACGCAGTATTTT. Protein product: CASSVEGGGSGTSTDTQYF.

A single count supports this clone. The rearrangement links TRBV5-1 to TRBJ2-5; 11 nucleotides align to TRBD1. Germline V gene data show CDR1 as SGHRS and CDR2 as YFSETQ. V shed 0 bases and J 4 bases; nucleotides not matched to a gene: 8. The CDR3 is made up of 17 amino acids. CDR3: CASSLVSGTGGGETQYF. The CDR3 coding sequence is TGCGCCAGCAGCTTGGTGTCTGGGACAGGGGGTGGAGAGACCCAGTACTTC.

Concerning this clone: This CDR3 is also generated by other DNA sequences in the sample. CDR3 amino acids: CASSQGLGREQFF. Written as DNA, the CDR3 is TGTGCCAGCAGCCAAGGGTTGGGCCGTGAGCAGTTCTTC. The chain employs TRBV14 and TRBJ2-1; D gene ambiguous. This CDR3 contains 13 residues. The germline CDR1 and CDR2 sequences are SGHDN and FVKESK. Trimming pared 1 base from V and 9 bases from J, leaving 10 bases between.

J is TRBJ1-3 and V is TRBV29-1; TRBD1 matches 7 bases. The CDR3 is 13 residues long. V dropped 7 bases and J dropped 2; count of bases not matched to a gene: 5. Looked up from germline, CDR1 is SQVTM and CDR2 is ANQGSEA. CDR3 DNA sequence: TGCAGCGCTGATACAGGGGCTGGAAACACCATATATTTT. Protein sequence: CSADTGAGNTIYF.

The rearrangement uses TRBV7-8 and TRBJ1-1; a weak D match, TRBD1 (6 bases). The germline gives CDR1 SGHVS, CDR2 FQNEAQ. This CDR3 region has 15 residues. Between the trimmed V and J ends, which lost 5 bases and 3 bases, there was a span of 16 bases. The CDR3 here is CASSPTHRDDTEAFF. CDR3 nucleotide sequence: TGTGCCAGCAGCCCAACCCACAGGGACGACACTGAAGCTTTCTTT. Drawing the rest from reference TRBV7-8 and TRBJ1-1, the complete variable domain is GAGVSQSPRYKVAKRGQDVALRCDPISGHVSLFWYQQALGQGPEFLTYFQNEAQLDKSGLPSDRFFAERPEGSVSTLKIQRTQQEDSAVYLCASSPTHRDDTEAFFGQGTRLTVV.

The chain links TRBV20-1 to TRBJ1-2, with 9 positions matching TRBD1. There are 11 residues in the CDR3. CDR1 is DFQATT and CDR2 is SNEGSKA in the germline V gene (reference sequence). The trim removed 6 bases at V and 10 bases at J, leaving 6 bases unmatched. The DNA of the CDR3 is TGCAGTGCCCCGACAGGGGGTCACTACACCTTC. Translating gives CSAPTGGHYTF.

The chain recombines TRBV29-1 with TRBJ2-1, with D perhaps TRBD1 or TRBD2 (5 bases each). Per the germline V gene, CDR1 is SQVTM and CDR2 is ANQGSEA. This CDR3 is 13 amino acids long. Trimming removed 2 bases from V and 10 bases from J, with 15 bases in between. CDR3 sequence (DNA): TGCAGCGTTGAAAACCGGGACGGTGGGGAGCAGTTCTTC. Its translation: CSVENRDGGEQFF.

In nucleotides, the CDR3 is TGTGCCAGCAGTTACAGCCCAGGGGGATTCTATGGCTACACCTTC. The encoded protein is CASSYSPGGFYGYTF. The chain has TRBV6-5 and TRBJ1-2; the match to TRBD1 covers 7 bases. This CDR3 has 15 residues. Germline assignment: CDR1 MNHEY and CDR2 SVGAGI. V lost 2 bases and J lost 4; bases outside the gene matches: 7.

The rearrangement joins TRBV20-1 to TRBJ1-2, with no clear D. Germline CDR1 is DFQATT and CDR2 is SNEGSKA (reference sequence). The germline V and J ends were trimmed by 6 bases and 3 bases, with 8 bases remaining between them. The CDR3 is 11 residues long. The CDR3 reads CSAREYYGYTF. In DNA form, the CDR3 reads TGCAGTGCCCGGGAATACTATGGCTACACCTTC.

This chain links TRBV13 with TRBJ2-3; 9 bases match TRBD1. The ends lost 5 bases at V and 0 bases at J; junction bases unmatched: 12. There are 18 residues in the CDR3. The germline gives CDR1 PRHDT, CDR2 FYEKMQ (reference sequence). The CDR3 region has the DNA TGTGCCAGCAGCCCTCGGACAGGGGCACCCCTTAGCACAGATACGCAGTATTTT. It specifies CASSPRTGAPLSTDTQYF.

V and J are TRBV28 and TRBJ2-5; 9 nucleotides match TRBD1. The CDR3 loop spans 15 amino acids. Germline CDR1 is MDHEN and CDR2 is SYDVKM. Trimming at V came to 6 bases and at J to 2 bases, leaving 7 bases not matched to a gene. The CDR3 coding sequence is TGTGCCAGCAGAACACAGGGGGCTCGGCAAGAGACCCAGTACTTC. Residues: CASRTQGARQETQYF.

This chain connects TRBV7-9 to TRBJ2-7; 9 positions match TRBD1. V shed 3 bases, J shed 3 bases, and the junction held 9 bases outside the gene matches. CDR1 and CDR2 from the germline V gene are SEHNR and FQNEAQ (reference sequence). This CDR3 has 16 amino acids. The CDR3 sequence: CASSFPIGQGNYEQYF. CDR3 bases: TGTGCCAGCAGCTTCCCGATCGGACAGGGGAACTACGAGCAGTACTTC.

This chain links TRBV7-9 with TRBJ2-7; tentative D call: TRBD1 (6 bases). The germline CDR1 and CDR2 sequences are SEHNR and FQNEAQ (reference sequence). V was clipped by 5 bases and J by 3 bases, with 14 bases between them. CDR3 size: 14 residues. In DNA, the CDR3 is TGTGCCAGCAGCGACAGGACAGAAGGCTACGAGCAGTACTTC. Residues: CASSDRTEGYEQYF.

The V gene is TRBV27, the J gene TRBJ2-1; D is perhaps TRBD2 (5 bases). The germline gives CDR1 MNHEY, CDR2 SMNVEV (reference sequence). V was trimmed by 7 bases and J by 5 bases, leaving 9 bases between them. There are 12 residues in the CDR3. CDR3 sequence (DNA): TGTGCCAGCAAGCGGCTTGACAATGAGCAGTTCTTC. This sequence encodes CASKRLDNEQFF.